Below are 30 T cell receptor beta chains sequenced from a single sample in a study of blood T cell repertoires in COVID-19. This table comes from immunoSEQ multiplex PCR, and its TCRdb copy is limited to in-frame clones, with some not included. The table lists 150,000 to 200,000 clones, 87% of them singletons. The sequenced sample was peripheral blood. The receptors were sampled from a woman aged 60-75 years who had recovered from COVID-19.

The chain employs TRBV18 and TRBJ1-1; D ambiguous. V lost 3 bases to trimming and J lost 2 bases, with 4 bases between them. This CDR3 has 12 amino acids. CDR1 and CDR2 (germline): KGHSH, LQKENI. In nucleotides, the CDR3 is TGTGCCAGCTCACCGAGTAACACTGAAGCTTTCTTT. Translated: CASSPSNTEAFF.

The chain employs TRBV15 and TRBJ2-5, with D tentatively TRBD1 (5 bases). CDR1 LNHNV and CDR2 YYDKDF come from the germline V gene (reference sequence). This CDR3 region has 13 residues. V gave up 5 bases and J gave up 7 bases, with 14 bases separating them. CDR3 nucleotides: TGTGCCACCAGCGTTAGACTCCAGGGGACCCAGTACTTC. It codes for CATSVRLQGTQYF.

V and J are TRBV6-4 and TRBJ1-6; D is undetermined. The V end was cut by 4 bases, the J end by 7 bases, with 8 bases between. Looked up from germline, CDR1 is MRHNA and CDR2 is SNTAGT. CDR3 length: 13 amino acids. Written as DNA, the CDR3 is TGTGCCAGCAGTGGATCGGTCAATTCACCCCTCCACTTT. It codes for CASSGSVNSPLHF.

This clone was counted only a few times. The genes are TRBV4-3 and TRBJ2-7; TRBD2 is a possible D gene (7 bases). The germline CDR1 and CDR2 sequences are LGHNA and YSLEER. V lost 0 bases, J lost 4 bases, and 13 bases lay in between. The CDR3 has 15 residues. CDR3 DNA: TGCGCCAGCAGCCAAGATGGGGGGGCGGGGTACGAGCAGTACTTC. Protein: CASSQDGGAGYEQYF.

This CDR3 is CASSPTVQGQAFF. In DNA, the CDR3 is TGTGCCAGCAGTCCCACGGTTCAGGGGCAAGCTTTCTTT. The chain employs TRBV12-3 or TRBV12-4 and TRBJ1-1, with D tentatively TRBD1 (6 bases). V lost 5 bases and J 9 bases, leaving 16 bases between the germline ends. The CDR3 is made up of 13 amino acids.

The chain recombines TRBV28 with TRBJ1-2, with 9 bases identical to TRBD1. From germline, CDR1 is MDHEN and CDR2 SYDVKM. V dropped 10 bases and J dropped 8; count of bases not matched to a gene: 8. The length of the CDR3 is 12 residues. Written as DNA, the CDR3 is TGTGCCATAAGGACAGGGGAGGCGGGCTACACCTTC. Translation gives CAIRTGEAGYTF.

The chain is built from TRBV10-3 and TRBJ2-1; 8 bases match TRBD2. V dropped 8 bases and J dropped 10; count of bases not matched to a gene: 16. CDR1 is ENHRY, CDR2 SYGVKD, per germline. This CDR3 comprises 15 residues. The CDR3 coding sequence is TGTGCCATCGGTTCGGGAGCGGGGGTGTCCTTCGAGCAGTTCTTC. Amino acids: CAIGSGAGVSFEQFF.

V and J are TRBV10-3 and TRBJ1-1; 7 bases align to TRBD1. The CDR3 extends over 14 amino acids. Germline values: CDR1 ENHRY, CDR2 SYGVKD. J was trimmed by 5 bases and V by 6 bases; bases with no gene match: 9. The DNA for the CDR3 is TGTGCCATCAGCACCGGGACAGAGATAACTGAAGCTTTCTTT. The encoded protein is CAISTGTEITEAFF.

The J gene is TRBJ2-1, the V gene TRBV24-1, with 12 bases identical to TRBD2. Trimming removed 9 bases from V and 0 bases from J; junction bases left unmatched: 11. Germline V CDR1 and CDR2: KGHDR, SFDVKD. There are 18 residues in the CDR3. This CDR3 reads CATSSRLAGARSYNEQFF. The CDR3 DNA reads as TGTGCCACCTCGAGCCGACTAGCGGGGGCCCGCTCCTACAATGAGCAGTTCTTC.

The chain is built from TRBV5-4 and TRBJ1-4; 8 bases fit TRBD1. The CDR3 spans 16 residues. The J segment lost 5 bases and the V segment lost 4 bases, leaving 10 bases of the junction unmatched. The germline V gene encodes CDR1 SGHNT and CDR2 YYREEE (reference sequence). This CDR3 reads CASSTGTGGRNEKLFF. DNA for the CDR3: TGTGCCAGCAGCACCGGGACAGGTGGACGAAATGAAAAACTGTTTTTT.

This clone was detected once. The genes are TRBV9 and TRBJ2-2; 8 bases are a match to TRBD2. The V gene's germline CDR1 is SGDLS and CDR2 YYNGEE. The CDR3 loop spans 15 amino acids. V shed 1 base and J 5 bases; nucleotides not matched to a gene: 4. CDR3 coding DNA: TGTGCCAGCAGCGTAACGGGGGGGAAAACCGGGGAGCTGTTTTTT. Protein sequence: CASSVTGGKTGELFF.

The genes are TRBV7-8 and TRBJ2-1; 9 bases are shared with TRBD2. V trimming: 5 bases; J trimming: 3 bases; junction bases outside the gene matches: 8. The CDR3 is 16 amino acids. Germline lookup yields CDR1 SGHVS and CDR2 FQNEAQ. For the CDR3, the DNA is TGTGCCAGCAGCCAAATCCCGCGGGGGGGCTACAATGAGCAGTTCTTC. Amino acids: CASSQIPRGGYNEQFF.

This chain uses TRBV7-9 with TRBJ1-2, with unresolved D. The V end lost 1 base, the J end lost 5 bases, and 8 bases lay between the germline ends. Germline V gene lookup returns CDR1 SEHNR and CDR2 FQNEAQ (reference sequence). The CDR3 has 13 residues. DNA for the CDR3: TGTGCCAGCAGCTTAGGCACACGTTATGGCTACACCTTC. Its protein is CASSLGTRYGYTF.

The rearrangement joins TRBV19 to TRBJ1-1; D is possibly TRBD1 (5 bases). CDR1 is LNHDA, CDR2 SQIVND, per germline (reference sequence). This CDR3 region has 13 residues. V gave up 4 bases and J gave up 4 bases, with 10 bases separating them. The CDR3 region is CASSRGLPTEAFF. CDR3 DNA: TGTGCCAGTAGTAGGGGACTCCCCACTGAAGCTTTCTTT.

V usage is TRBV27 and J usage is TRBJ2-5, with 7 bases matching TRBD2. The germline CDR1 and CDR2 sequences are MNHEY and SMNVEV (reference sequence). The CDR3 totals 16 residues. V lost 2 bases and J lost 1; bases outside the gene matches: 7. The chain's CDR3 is CASSLNPSGAQETQYF. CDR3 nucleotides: TGTGCCAGCAGTTTAAACCCTAGCGGAGCCCAAGAGACCCAGTACTTC.

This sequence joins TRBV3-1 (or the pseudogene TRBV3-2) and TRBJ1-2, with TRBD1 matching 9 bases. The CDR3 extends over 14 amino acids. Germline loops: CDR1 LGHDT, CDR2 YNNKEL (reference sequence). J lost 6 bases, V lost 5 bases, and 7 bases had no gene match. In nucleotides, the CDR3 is TGTGCCAGCAGCGGACAGGGGTCGAAGCATGGCTACACCTTC. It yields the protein CASSGQGSKHGYTF.

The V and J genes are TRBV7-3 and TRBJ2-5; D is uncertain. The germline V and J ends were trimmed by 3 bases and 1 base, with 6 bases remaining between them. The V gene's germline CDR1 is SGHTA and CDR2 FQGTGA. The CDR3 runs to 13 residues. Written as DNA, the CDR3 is TGTGCCAGCAGCTTTGGCAGCCAAGAGACCCAGTACTTC. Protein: CASSFGSQETQYF.

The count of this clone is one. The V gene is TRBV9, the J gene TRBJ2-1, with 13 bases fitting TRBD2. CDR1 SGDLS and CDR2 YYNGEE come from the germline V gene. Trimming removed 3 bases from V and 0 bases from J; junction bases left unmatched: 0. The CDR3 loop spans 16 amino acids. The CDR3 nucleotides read TGTGCCAGCAGCGGACTAGCGGGGGGCTCCTACAATGAGCAGTTCTTC. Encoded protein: CASSGLAGGSYNEQFF. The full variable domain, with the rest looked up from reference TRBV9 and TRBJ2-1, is DSGVTQTPKHLITATGQRVTLRCSPRSGDLSVYWYQQSLDQGLQFLIQYYNGEERAKGNILERFSAQQFPDLHSELNLSSLELGDSALYFCASSGLAGGSYNEQFFGPGTRLTVL.

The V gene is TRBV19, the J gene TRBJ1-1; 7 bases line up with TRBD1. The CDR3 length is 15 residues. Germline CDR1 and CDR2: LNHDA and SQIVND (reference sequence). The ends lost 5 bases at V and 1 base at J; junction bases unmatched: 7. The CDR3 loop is CASSEGAGWNTEAFF. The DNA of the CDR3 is TGTGCCAGTAGTGAGGGGGCAGGGTGGAACACTGAAGCTTTCTTT. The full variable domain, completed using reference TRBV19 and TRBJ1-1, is DGGITQSPKYLFRKEGQNVTLSCEQNLNHDAMYWYRQDPGQGLRLIYYSQIVNDFQKGDIAEGYSVSREKKESFPLTVTSAQKNPTAFYLCASSEGAGWNTEAFFGQGTRLTVV.

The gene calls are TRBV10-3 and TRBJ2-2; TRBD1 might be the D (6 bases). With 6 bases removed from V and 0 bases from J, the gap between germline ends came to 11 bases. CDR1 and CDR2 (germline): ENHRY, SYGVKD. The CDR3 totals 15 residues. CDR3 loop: CAIRAQGSNTGELFF. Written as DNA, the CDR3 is TGTGCCATCAGGGCTCAGGGGTCGAACACCGGGGAGCTGTTTTTT.

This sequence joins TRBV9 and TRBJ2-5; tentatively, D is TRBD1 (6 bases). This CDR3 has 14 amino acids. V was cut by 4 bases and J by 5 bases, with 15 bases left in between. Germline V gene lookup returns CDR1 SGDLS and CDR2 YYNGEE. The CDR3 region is CASSTIGGSETQYF. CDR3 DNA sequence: TGTGCCAGCAGCACAATAGGGGGATCGGAGACCCAGTACTTC.

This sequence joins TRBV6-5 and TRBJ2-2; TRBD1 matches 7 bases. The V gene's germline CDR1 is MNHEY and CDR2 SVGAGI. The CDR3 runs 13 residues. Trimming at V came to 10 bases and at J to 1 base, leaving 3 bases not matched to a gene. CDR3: CATGDRNTGELFF. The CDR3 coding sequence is TGTGCCACCGGGGACAGGAACACCGGGGAGCTGTTTTTT.

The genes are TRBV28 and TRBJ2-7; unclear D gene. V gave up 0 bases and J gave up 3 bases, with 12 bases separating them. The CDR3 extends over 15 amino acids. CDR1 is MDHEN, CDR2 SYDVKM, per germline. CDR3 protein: CASSLWSSSGYEQYF. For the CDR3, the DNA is TGTGCCAGCAGTTTATGGTCGTCTTCAGGCTACGAGCAGTACTTC.

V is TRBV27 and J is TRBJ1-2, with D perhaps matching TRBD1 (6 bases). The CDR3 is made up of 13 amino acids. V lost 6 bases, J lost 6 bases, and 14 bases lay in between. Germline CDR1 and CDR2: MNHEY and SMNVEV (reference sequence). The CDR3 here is CASSKDSVHGYTF. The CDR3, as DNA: TGTGCCAGCAGCAAGGACAGTGTACATGGCTACACCTTC.

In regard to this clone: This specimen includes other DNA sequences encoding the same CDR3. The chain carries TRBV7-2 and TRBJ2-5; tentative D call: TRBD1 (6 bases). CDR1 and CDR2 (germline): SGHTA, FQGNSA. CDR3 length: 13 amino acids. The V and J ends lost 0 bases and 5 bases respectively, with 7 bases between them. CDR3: CASSLAQGETQYF. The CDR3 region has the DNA TGTGCCAGCAGCTTAGCTCAGGGGGAGACCCAGTACTTC.

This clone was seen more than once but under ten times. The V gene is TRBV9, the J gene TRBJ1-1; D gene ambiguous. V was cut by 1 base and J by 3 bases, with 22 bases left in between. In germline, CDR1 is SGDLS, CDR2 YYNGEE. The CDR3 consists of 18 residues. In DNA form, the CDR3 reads TGTGCCAGCAGCGTATTCGGCAGCGTGACGGGGTATGACACTGAAGCTTTCTTT. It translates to CASSVFGSVTGYDTEAFF.

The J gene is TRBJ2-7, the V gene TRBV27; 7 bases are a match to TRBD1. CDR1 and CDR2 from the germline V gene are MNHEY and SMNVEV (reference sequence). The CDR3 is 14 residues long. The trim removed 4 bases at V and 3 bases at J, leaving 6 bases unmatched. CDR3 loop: CASSSWGQNYEQYF. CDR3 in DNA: TGTGCCAGCAGTTCATGGGGACAGAACTACGAGCAGTACTTC.

This chain's CDR3 is CASSPTGGWETQYF. The CDR3 nucleotides are TGTGCCAGCTCACCCACAGGGGGTTGGGAGACCCAGTACTTC. V and J are TRBV18 and TRBJ2-5; 8 bases align to TRBD1. Germline V gene lookup returns CDR1 KGHSH and CDR2 LQKENI. The junction had 5 bases not matched to a gene; V was cut back by 3 bases and J by 5 bases. The CDR3 runs 14 residues.

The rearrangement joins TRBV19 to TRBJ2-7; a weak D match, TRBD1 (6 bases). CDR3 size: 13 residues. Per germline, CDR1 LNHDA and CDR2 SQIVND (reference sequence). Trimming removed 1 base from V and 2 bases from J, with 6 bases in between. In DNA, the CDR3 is TGTGCCAGTAGTATAGGGACAGCCTACGAGCAGTACTTC. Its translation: CASSIGTAYEQYF.

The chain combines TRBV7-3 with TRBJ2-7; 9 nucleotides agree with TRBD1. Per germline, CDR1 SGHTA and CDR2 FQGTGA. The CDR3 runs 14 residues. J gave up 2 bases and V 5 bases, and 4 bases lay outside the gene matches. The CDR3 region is CASSQTGGPYEQYF. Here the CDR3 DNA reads TGTGCCAGCAGCCAGACAGGGGGTCCCTACGAGCAGTACTTC.